These 22 T cell receptor beta chains were all obtained from the same sample, sequenced in a study of cytotoxic CD8 clonotypes in ibrutinib-treated CLL (dated by TCRdb to the early 2020s). Library prep was done by the immunoSEQ multiplex PCR assay. As stored in TCRdb, this immuneACCESS dataset retains in-frame rearrangements with V and J assigned. A fraction of the clones does not appear; measured against another copy, unresolved V genes explain less than half of the discrepancy, and the remainder lacks a known reason. The sample table contains about 130,000 clones; only one count was recorded for 76% of them. The ten largest clones represent approximately 5.1% of the sample. The time point label corresponds to: approximately 25 months on ibrutinib. This sample comprised PBMCs, obtained after 24 months of ibrutinib treatment. The origin of the receptors is a human donor with chronic lymphocytic leukemia.

The V gene is TRBV28, the J gene TRBJ1-1; D is ambiguous. This CDR3 comprises 17 residues. V gave up 1 base and J gave up 1 base, with 16 bases separating them. Germline assignment: CDR1 MDHEN and CDR2 SYDVKM. CDR3 DNA: TGTGCCAGCAGTTTATTAGCCTCGGGCCTGGGGAACACTGAAGCTTTCTTT. Translated, it gives CASSLLASGLGNTEAFF. Filled out from reference TRBV28 and TRBJ1-1, the complete variable domain reads DVKVTQSSRYLVKRTGEKVFLECVQDMDHENMFWYRQDPGLGLRLIYFSYDVKMKEKGDIPEGYSVSREKKERFSLILESASTNQTSMYLCASSLLASGLGNTEAFFGQGTRLTVV.

This chain uses TRBV11-2 with TRBJ1-2; 7 nucleotides line up with TRBD1. V shed 5 bases and J 8 bases; nucleotides not matched to a gene: 5. The CDR3 spans 12 residues. The germline CDR1 and CDR2 sequences are SGHAT and FQNNGV. CDR3 DNA sequence: TGTGCCAGCAGCCCAGACAGGGCCGGCTACACCTTC. Translation: CASSPDRAGYTF.

The genes are TRBV6-1 and TRBJ1-1, with D possibly TRBD1 on 5 matching bases. V lost 7 bases and J 4 bases, leaving 16 bases between the germline ends. CDR3 length: 14 residues. From germline, CDR1 is MNHNS and CDR2 SASEGT. The CDR3 DNA reads TGTGCCAGCACCAGGGATGGTGTGGGCACTGAAGCTTTCTTT. The encoded protein is CASTRDGVGTEAFF.

The V and J genes are TRBV9 and TRBJ2-1; D uncertain. The CDR3 is made up of 15 amino acids. Looked up from germline, CDR1 is SGDLS and CDR2 is YYNGEE. Between the trimmed V and J ends, which lost 6 bases and 0 bases, there was a span of 13 bases. The CDR3 sequence is CASTPGGSSYNEQFF. CDR3 coding DNA: TGTGCCAGCACCCCCGGCGGCAGCTCCTACAATGAGCAGTTCTTC.

This clone is a singleton in its sample. This chain connects TRBV29-1 to TRBJ2-6; D gene unclear. The CDR3 runs to 13 residues. The V and J ends lost 4 bases and 0 bases respectively, with 4 bases between them. Germline CDR1 SQVTM, CDR2 ANQGSEA. CDR3 sequence: CSVAASGANVLTF. CDR3 coding DNA: TGCAGCGTTGCGGCCTCTGGGGCCAACGTCCTGACTTTC.

J is TRBJ1-3 and V is TRBV7-3; the match to TRBD1 covers 11 bases. The CDR3 length is 15 residues. Per germline, CDR1 SGHTA and CDR2 FQGTGA. The ends lost 5 bases at V and 2 bases at J; junction bases unmatched: 2. In DNA, the CDR3 is TGTGCCAGCAGCAAGGACAGGGGGCCTGGAAACACCATATATTTT. It codes for CASSKDRGPGNTIYF.

This clone was recorded a few times. The chain joins TRBV6-4 to TRBJ1-2; 11 bases are a match to TRBD1. CDR3 length: 14 residues. Per germline, CDR1 MRHNA and CDR2 SNTAGT. The ends lost 8 bases at V and 5 bases at J; junction bases unmatched: 7. Here the CDR3 DNA reads TGTGCCAGCGGGGGACAGGGGGGTTTTTATGGCTACACCTTC. It is translated as CASGGQGGFYGYTF.

This clone was observed a few times. The chain joins TRBV18 to TRBJ1-1; 8 bases match TRBD1. V shed 2 bases and J 9 bases; nucleotides not matched to a gene: 5. The CDR3 runs 13 residues. Germline values: CDR1 KGHSH, CDR2 LQKENI. The CDR3 sequence is CASSPVPGGQAFF. CDR3 DNA: TGTGCCAGCTCACCAGTACCAGGGGGCCAAGCTTTCTTT.

V usage is TRBV11-3 and J usage is TRBJ2-1; TRBD2 matches 12 bases. Germline trimming cut 5 bases from V and 9 bases from J; bases unmatched to any gene: 8. The CDR3 consists of 15 residues. The V gene's germline CDR1 is SGHNT and CDR2 YENEEA. The CDR3 DNA sequence: TGTGCCAGCAGCCCCCTAGCGGGGGGGGGAGGTGAGCAGTTCTTC. Translating gives CASSPLAGGGGEQFF.

V is TRBV5-6 and J is TRBJ1-2, with 8 bases that match TRBD1. With V trimmed by 1 base and J by 2 bases, 7 bases remained unmatched. This CDR3 region has 16 residues. The germline CDR1 and CDR2 sequences are SGHDT and YYEEEE. The CDR3, as DNA: TGTGCCAGCAGCTTGTGGACAGGGCAGGGGAACTATGGCTACACCTTC. Protein: CASSLWTGQGNYGYTF.

V and J are TRBV4-3 and TRBJ2-7; D may match TRBD1 or TRBD2 (5 bases each). CDR3 length: 13 amino acids. Germline CDR1 and CDR2: LGHNA and YSLEER. V shed 5 bases and J shed 2 bases, with 10 bases lying between them. The CDR3 coding sequence is TGCGCCAGCAGCACGGGGCCCGCCTACGAGCAGTACTTC. Protein: CASSTGPAYEQYF.

V usage is TRBV7-2 and J usage is TRBJ2-2; 10 bases align to TRBD2. The CDR3 runs 14 residues. Germline CDR1 SGHTA, CDR2 FQGNSA. Trimming removed 10 bases from V and 2 bases from J; junction bases left unmatched: 4. CDR3 sequence: CATEREGNTGELFF. DNA for the CDR3: TGTGCCACCGAGCGGGAGGGCAACACCGGGGAGCTGTTTTTT.

The sample holds one count of this clone. The chain uses TRBV7-7 and TRBJ2-3; D not resolved. Trimming stripped 7 bases from V and 3 bases from J, with 5 bases between. Germline CDR1 SSHAT, CDR2 FNYEAQ (reference sequence). The CDR3 is 11 amino acids. As DNA, the CDR3 is TGTGCCAGCACCTCGACAGATACGCAGTATTTT. Translated, it gives CASTSTDTQYF.

This clone has only one observation. The J gene is TRBJ2-3, the V gene TRBV6-5, with 7 bases that match TRBD2. From germline, CDR1 is MNHEY and CDR2 SVGAGI. The CDR3 loop spans 13 amino acids. V shed 2 bases, J shed 6 bases, and the junction held 2 bases outside the gene matches. The CDR3 region has the DNA TGTGCCAGCAGTTACCGGCGGGGGGATACGCAGTATTTT. Protein product: CASSYRRGDTQYF.

The chain joins TRBV5-1 to TRBJ2-7; D is perhaps TRBD1 (5 bases). The CDR3 runs to 13 residues. Trimming cost V 4 bases and J 7 bases, with 15 bases left between them. CDR1 SGHRS and CDR2 YFSETQ come from the germline V gene. In DNA form, the CDR3 reads TGCGCCAGCAGCCAGTTTGGGGCTCGGGAGCAGTACTTC. Protein product: CASSQFGAREQYF.

J is TRBJ2-7 and V is TRBV6-5, with a tentative D call TRBD1 (6 bases). Germline-derived CDR1 and CDR2 are MNHEY and SVGAGI. The CDR3 spans 15 residues. Trimming pared 5 bases from V and 4 bases from J, leaving 18 bases between. CDR3 loop: CASSRSPGHQYEQYF. Written as DNA, the CDR3 is TGTGCCAGCAGTCGCTCCCCGGGACACCAATACGAGCAGTACTTC.

The rearrangement joins TRBV11-3 to TRBJ2-2; TRBD1 aligns across 9 bases. V dropped 5 bases and J dropped 11; count of bases not matched to a gene: 3. CDR3 length: 12 amino acids. Germline assignment: CDR1 SGHNT and CDR2 YENEEA. CDR3 sequence: CASSRGQGELFF. CDR3 sequence (DNA): TGTGCCAGCAGCCGGGGACAGGGAGAGCTGTTTTTT.

The chain joins TRBV7-9 to TRBJ1-3, with a weak D call TRBD1 (5 bases). V was trimmed by 5 bases and J by 3 bases, leaving 11 bases between them. Germline CDR1 SEHNR, CDR2 FQNEAQ (reference sequence). This CDR3 spans 14 amino acids. The DNA of the CDR3 is TGTGCCAGCAGCCCCTACGGGGGTGGAAACACCATATATTTT. Residues: CASSPYGGGNTIYF. The variable domain in full, with the rest retrieved from reference TRBV7-9 and TRBJ1-3, is DTGVSQNPRHKITKRGQNVTFRCDPISEHNRLYWYRQTLGQGPEFLTYFQNEAQLEKSRLLSDRFSAERPKGSFSTLEIQRTEQGDSAMYLCASSPYGGGNTIYFGEGSWLTVV.

This chain connects TRBV19 to TRBJ2-3, with TRBD2 matching over 9 bases. The J segment lost 5 bases and the V segment lost 7 bases, leaving 13 bases of the junction unmatched. Germline assignment: CDR1 LNHDA and CDR2 SQIVND (reference sequence). The CDR3 totals 16 residues. CDR3 nucleotide sequence: TGTGCCAGTACCACACCCCATGGCGGGAGGGGAGATACGCAGTATTTT. It encodes CASTTPHGGRGDTQYF.

The V gene is TRBV28, the J gene TRBJ2-5; D could derive from TRBD1 or TRBD2 (5 bases each). Germline V CDR1 and CDR2: MDHEN, SYDVKM. With 4 bases removed from V and 3 bases from J, the gap between germline ends came to 15 bases. This CDR3 comprises 15 residues. DNA for the CDR3: TGTGCCAGCAGTTCACCCACGGGGCACGAAGAGACCCAGTACTTC. The encoded protein is CASSSPTGHEETQYF. The full variable domain, completed using reference TRBV28 and TRBJ2-5, is DVKVTQSSRYLVKRTGEKVFLECVQDMDHENMFWYRQDPGLGLRLIYFSYDVKMKEKGDIPEGYSVSREKKERFSLILESASTNQTSMYLCASSSPTGHEETQYFGPGTRLLVL.

The chain joins TRBV7-2 to TRBJ2-3; TRBD2 aligns across 8 bases. Germline V gene sequence: CDR1 SGHTA, CDR2 FQGNSA. This CDR3 has 15 residues. The V gene end was trimmed by 7 bases and the J gene end by 6 bases; junction bases not matched to a gene: 12. CDR3 loop: CASTWAGGSRDTQYF. The DNA of the CDR3 is TGTGCCAGCACCTGGGCGGGGGGATCCCGGGATACGCAGTATTTT.

This rearrangement joins TRBV6-1 to TRBJ2-2; D perhaps matches TRBD2 (7 bases). The CDR3 consists of 15 residues. Germline V gene sequence: CDR1 MNHNS, CDR2 SASEGT. Deletions cut 5 bases from V and 0 bases from J, with 10 bases between. CDR3 DNA: TGTGCCAGCAGTAGCGGGACAACGAACACCGGGGAGCTGTTTTTT. This sequence encodes CASSSGTTNTGELFF.